This T cell receptor beta chain was captured by sequencing in a study of T cell changes during pregnancy in multiple sclerosis. Sequenced by immunoSEQ multiplex PCR; TCRdb stores in-frame clones only, minus some. The sample consists of about 21,000 clones, around 89% of them appearing once. V lost 0 bases and J 3 bases, leaving 12 bases between the germline ends. The germline gives CDR1 LGHNT, CDR2 FRNRAP. The CDR3 is made up of 17 amino acids. The source was CD8+ T cells from peripheral blood mononuclear cells, collected in the third trimester of pregnancy. The chain couples TRBV12-5 to TRBJ2-6, with unresolved D. The receptor's source is a female donor in good health, enrolled as a control in a pregnancy study. The CDR3 protein is CASGLVRIRVGANVLTF. CDR3 sequence (DNA): TGTGCTAGTGGTTTGGTACGTATTCGGGTTGGGGCCAACGTCCTGACTTTC. Filled out from reference TRBV12-5 and TRBJ2-6, the complete variable domain reads DARVTQTPRHKVTEMGQEVTMRCQPILGHNTVFWYRQTMMQGLELLAYFRNRAPLDDSGMPKDRFSAEMPDATLATLKIQPSEPRDSAVYFCASGLVRIRVGANVLTFGAGSRLTVL.